The T cell receptor (beta chain) described here comes from a study of T cell responses to AZD1222 COVID-19 vaccine. Study-wide points: When two AZD1222 doses had been given, Spike-specific TCR breadth and depth rose. In a largely white British group with more females than males, clonal diversity was possibly underestimated.

This clone was seen just once. What it binds is not known. The repertoire was sequenced with immunoSEQ multiplex PCR; TCRdb's copy has only in-frame clones and lacks some. The sample has over 150,000 clones, around 92% seen once. The sequence was collected from an adult in good health. Sequenced here: peripheral blood, sampled on day 0 of MenACWY control vaccination.

The CDR3 coding sequence is TGTGCCTGGAGTACCCTGGAATGGACAGATACGCAGTATTTT. Residues: CAWSTLEWTDTQYF. The rearrangement links TRBV30 to TRBJ2-3; no clear D. The CDR3 spans 14 residues. Germline V gene data show CDR1 as GTSNPN and CDR2 as SVGIG (reference sequence). Trimming stripped 2 bases from V and 3 bases from J, with 12 bases between.